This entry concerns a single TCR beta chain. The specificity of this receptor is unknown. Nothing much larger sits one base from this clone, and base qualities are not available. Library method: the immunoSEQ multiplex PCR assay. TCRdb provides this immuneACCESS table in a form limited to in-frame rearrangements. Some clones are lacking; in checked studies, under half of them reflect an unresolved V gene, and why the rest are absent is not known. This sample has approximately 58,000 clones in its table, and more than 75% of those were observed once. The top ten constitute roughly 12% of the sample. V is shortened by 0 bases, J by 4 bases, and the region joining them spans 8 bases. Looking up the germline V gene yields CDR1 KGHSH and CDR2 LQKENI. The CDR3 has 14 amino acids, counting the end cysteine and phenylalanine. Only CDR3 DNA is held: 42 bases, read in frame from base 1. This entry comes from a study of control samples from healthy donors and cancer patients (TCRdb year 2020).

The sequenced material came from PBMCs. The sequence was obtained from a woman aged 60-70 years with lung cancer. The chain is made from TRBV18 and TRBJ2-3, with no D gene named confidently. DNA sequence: TGTGCCAGCTCACCACCCGCCCCCGCAGATACGCAGTATTTT. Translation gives CASSPPAPADTQYF.